A single sample gave rise to the 2 T cell receptor beta chains below, sequenced in a study of memory CD4+ T cells and cytomegalovirus serostatus. Measured with immunoSEQ multiplex PCR; TCRdb has only the in-frame clones, and not every one. The sample consists of approximately 70,000 clones, 75% to 80% of them appearing once. The sort gate was single viable CD3+CD4+CD8-CD45RO+ cells for memory CD4+ T cells. Sample: memory CD4+ T cells from blood. The origin of the receptors is an adult in good health and CMV-seropositive.

This clone was observed once. This chain connects TRBV29-1 to TRBJ2-7; tentatively, D is TRBD1 or TRBD2 (5 bases each). Germline CDR1 is SQVTM and CDR2 is ANQGSEA. This CDR3 has 13 residues. Trimming stripped 5 bases from V and 7 bases from J, with 18 bases between. In nucleotides, the CDR3 is TGCAGCGTTCGGGATAGGGACCAAGGTGAGCAGTACTTC. Amino acid sequence: CSVRDRDQGEQYF.

This clone was seen only a few times. This sequence joins TRBV5-8 and TRBJ2-7; D gene unclear. This CDR3 has 12 residues. The V gene's germline CDR1 is SGHTS and CDR2 YDEGEE. The V end lost 2 bases, the J end lost 9 bases, and 12 bases lay between the germline ends. The CDR3 sequence is CASSFHGQGQYF. CDR3 coding DNA: TGTGCCAGCAGCTTCCACGGCCAAGGGCAGTACTTC.